The T cell receptor beta chain under discussion was sequenced for a study of OX40 agonist ivuxolimab in advanced cancers. Sequencing was performed with immunoSEQ multiplex PCR; in TCRdb, only in-frame clones are kept and a portion is missing. The repertoire holds around 98,000 clones, with around nine tenths as singletons. Study-wide findings and caveats: Individuals who were partial responders at 0.1-3.0 mg/kg had clonal expansion that ranked among the lowest.

Comment on this clone: Its matching antigen is unknown.

CDR1 SGDLS and CDR2 YYNGEE come from the germline V gene. The CDR3 is 14 residues long. V was clipped by 3 bases and J by 4 bases, with 12 bases between them. The sequenced sample was CD4+ or CD8+ T cells sorted from blood, obtained in a trial of the OX40 agonist ivuxolimab. V gene TRBV9 combines with J gene TRBJ2-3; the D is unclear. This receptor was identified in an adult with an advanced solid tumor such as melanoma, head and neck, liver or kidney cancer. CDR3: CASSARLLPDTQYF. In DNA form, the CDR3 reads TGTGCCAGCAGCGCTCGACTTCTCCCAGATACGCAGTATTTT.